This T cell receptor (beta chain) emerged from a study of cytomegalovirus exposure and HLA in healthy donors. Study-level results: In a later analysis, TCR beta V- and J-gene trimming showed a link to a missense DCLRE1C variant. Association of 16,951 TCR beta sequences with HLA alleles was found at 0.05 false discovery rate in a later analysis.

CDR1 GTSNPN and CDR2 SVGIG come from the germline V gene (reference sequence). After removal of 8 bases from V and 7 bases from J, the junction contained 11 bases not matched to a gene. There are 13 residues in the CDR3. Of note for this clone: Its antigen remains unknown.

Everyone who donated was a healthy bone marrow donor. 60 Vbeta and 13 Jbeta primers were used in PCR. Repertoires were generated with immunoSEQ multiplex PCR, while TCRdb's copy carries only in-frame clones and drops some. The sample includes fewer than 200,000 clones, around 80% of them seen just once. J is TRBJ2-7 and V is TRBV30; TRBD1 matches 10 bases. Sequencing was carried out using PBMCs. The clonotype originates from a woman aged 25 to 39 in good health and CMV-seronegative. The CDR3 DNA reads TGTGCCGGAGGGACAGGGGAATCGGGGGAGCAGTACTTC. This encodes CAGGTGESGEQYF.